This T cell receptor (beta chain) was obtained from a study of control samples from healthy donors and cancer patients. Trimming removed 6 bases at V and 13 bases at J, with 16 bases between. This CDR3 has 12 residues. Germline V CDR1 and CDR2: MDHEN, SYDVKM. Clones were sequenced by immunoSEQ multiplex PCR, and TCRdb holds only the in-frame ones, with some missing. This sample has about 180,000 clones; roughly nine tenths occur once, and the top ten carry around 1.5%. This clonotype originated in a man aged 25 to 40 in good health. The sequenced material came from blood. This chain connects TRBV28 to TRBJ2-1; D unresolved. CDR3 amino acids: CASSLPLRSQFF. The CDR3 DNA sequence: TGTGCCAGCAGCTTGCCCCTTAGAAGCCAGTTCTTC.